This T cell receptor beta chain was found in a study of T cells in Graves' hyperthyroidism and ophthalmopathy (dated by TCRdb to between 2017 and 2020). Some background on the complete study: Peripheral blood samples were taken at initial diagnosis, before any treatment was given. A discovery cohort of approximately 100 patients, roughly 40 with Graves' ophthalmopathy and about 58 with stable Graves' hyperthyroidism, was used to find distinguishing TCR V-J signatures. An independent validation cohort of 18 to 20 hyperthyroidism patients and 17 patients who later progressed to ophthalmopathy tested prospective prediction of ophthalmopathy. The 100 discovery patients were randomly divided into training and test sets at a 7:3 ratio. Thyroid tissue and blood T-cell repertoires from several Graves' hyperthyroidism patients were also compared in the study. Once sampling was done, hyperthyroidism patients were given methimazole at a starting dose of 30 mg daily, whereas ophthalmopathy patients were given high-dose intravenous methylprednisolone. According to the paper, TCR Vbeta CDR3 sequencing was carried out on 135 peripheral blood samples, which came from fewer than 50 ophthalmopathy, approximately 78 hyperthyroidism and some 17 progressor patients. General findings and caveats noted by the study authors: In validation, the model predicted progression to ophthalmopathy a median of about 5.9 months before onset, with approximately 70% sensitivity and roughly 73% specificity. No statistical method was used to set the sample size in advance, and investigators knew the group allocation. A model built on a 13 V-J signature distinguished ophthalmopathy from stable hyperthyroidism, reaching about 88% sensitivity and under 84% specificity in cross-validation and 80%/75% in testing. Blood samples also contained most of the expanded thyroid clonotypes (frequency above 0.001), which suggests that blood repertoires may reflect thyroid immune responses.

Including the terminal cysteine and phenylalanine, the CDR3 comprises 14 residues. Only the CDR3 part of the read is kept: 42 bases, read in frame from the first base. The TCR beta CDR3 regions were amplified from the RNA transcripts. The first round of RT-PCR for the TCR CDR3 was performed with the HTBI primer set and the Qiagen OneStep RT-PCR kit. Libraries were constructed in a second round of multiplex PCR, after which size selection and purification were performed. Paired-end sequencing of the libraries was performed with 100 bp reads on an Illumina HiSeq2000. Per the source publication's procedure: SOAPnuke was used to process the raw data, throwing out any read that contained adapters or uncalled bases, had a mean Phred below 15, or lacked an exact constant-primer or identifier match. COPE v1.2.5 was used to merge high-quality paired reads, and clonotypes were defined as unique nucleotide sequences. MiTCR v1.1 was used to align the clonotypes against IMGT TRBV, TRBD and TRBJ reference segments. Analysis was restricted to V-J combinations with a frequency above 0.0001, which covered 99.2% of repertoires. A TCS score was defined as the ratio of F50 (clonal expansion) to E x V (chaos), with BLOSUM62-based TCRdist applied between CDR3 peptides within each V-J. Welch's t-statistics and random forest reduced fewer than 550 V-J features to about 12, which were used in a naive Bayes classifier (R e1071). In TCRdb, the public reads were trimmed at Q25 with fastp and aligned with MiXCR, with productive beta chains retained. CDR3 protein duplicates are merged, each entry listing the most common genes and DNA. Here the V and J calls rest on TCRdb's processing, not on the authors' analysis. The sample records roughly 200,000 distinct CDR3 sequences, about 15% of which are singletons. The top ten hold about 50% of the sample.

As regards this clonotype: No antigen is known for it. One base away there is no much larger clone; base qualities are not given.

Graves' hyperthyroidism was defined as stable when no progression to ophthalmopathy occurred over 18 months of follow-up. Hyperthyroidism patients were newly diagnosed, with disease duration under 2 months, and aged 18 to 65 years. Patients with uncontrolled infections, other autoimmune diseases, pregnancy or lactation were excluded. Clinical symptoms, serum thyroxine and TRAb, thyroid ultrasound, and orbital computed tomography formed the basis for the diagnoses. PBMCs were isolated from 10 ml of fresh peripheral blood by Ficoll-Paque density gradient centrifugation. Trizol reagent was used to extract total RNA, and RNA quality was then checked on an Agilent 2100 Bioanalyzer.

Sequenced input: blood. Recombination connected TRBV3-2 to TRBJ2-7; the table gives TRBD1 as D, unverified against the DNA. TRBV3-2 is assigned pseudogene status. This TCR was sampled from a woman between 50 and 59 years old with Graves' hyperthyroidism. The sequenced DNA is TGTGCCAGCAGCCAAGATAACAGGGTAGGTGAGCAGTACTTC. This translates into CASSQDNRVGEQYF.